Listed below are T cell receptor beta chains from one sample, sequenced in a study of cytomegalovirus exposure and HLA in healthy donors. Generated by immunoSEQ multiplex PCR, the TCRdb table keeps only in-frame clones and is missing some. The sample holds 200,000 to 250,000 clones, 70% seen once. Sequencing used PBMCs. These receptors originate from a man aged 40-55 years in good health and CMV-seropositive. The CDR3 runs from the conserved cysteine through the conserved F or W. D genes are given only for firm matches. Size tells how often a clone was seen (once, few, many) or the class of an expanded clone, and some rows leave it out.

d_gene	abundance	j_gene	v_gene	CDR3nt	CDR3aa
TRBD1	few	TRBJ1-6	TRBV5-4	TGTGCCAGCAGCTTGGACAGGGGTTCAAATTCACCCCTCCACTTT	CASSLDRGSNSPLHF
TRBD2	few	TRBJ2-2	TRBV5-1	TGCGCCAGCAGCGGGACTAGCGGGAACACCGGGGAGCTGTTTTTT	CASSGTSGNTGELFF
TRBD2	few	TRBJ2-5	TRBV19	TGTGCCAGTAGTTCCACAAGCGGGGAGTTTGAGACCCAGTACTTC	CASSSTSGEFETQYF
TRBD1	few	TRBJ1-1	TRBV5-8	TGTGCCAGCAAAACCAGACAGGGGGTTGGCACTGAAGCTTTCTTT	CASKTRQGVGTEAFF
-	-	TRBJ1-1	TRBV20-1	TGCAGTGCTAGAGACCGCGCTGAAGCTTTCTTT	CSARDRAEAFF
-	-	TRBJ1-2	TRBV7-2	TGTGCCAGCAGCTTAGAGTACGGGGATGGCTACACCTTC	CASSLEYGDGYTF
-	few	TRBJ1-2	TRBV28	TGTGCCAGCAACCATCTGGACACGGAGGGCTATGGCTACACCTTC	CASNHLDTEGYGYTF
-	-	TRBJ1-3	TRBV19	TGTGCCAGTAGTATGCCAGGGGAAGACGGAAACACCATATATTTT	CASSMPGEDGNTIYF
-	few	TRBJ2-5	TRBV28	TGTGCCAGCAGTTCCCTCGCGGTGCGGGAAGAGACCCAGTACTTC	CASSSLAVREETQYF
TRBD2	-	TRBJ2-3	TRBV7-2	TGTGCCAGCAGCGCCCGACTAGCGGGGGTGGCAGATACGCAGTATTTT	CASSARLAGVADTQYF
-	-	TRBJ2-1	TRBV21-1	TGTGCCAGCAGCAAAGACGCGGACAGCCTGTACAATGAGCAGTTCTTC	CASSKDADSLYNEQFF
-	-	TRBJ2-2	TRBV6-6	TGTGCCAGCAAGGGGTCAGGGCTTTTCGCCGGGGAGCTGTTTTTT	CASKGSGLFAGELFF
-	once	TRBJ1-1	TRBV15	TGTGCCACCAGCAGAGATTTTGGTCAGGGAGCTTTCTTT	CATSRDFGQGAFF